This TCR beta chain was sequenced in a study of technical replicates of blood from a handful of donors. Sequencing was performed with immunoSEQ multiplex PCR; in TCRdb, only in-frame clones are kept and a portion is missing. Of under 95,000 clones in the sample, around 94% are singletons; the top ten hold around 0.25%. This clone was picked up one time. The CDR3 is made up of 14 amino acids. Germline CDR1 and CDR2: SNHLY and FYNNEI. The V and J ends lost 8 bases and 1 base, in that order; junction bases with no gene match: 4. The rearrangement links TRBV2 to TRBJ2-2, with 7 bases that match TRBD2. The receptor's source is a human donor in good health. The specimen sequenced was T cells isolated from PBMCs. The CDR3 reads CASRDYLNTGELFF. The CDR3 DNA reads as TGTGCCAGCCGGGACTATTTGAACACCGGGGAGCTGTTTTTT.